This is a list of T cell receptor beta chains from one sample in a study of OX40 agonist ivuxolimab in advanced cancers. The method was immunoSEQ multiplex PCR; TCRdb's version includes in-frame clones alone and lacks a portion of them. The data show tens of thousands of clones, roughly 92% seen once. Sample: CD4+ or CD8+ T cells sorted from blood, taken in a trial of the OX40 agonist ivuxolimab. Receptors were obtained from an adult with an advanced solid tumor such as melanoma, head and neck, liver or kidney cancer. Both conserved end residues are trimmed from each CDR3. Clone size is shown for a subset of rows, as once, few, many or a class of expanded clone.

clone size,V gene,CDR3 protein
-,TRBV18,ASSPSRQGSYGYT
-,TRBV15,ATSSDAVGNQPQH
-,TRBV28,ASSPGGAVGEQY
-,TRBV19,ASSIRRTGLYGYT
once,TRBV18,ASSPSLAGVSYNEQF
-,TRBV15,ATSRGDRPKATDTQY
-,TRBV5-8,ASKDRLLANYGYT
-,TRBV6-6,ASSAQGSGANVLT
-,TRBV7-8,ASSLAGARLDTQY
-,TRBV28,ASSSGQFSYEQY
-,TRBV6-6,ASSSPDRVSYEQY
-,TRBV19,ASSTPGRTGYGYT
once,TRBV2,ASSRDKTSYGYT
-,TRBV5-4,ASSWTGASETQY
-,TRBV6-1,ASGRRPNTGELF
-,TRBV19,ASTDGIYTEAF
-,TRBV29-1,SSGHYNEQF
-,TRBV28,ASSFDGLYEQY
-,TRBV7-2,ASSPSGLGDYGYT
few,TRBV11-3,ASSLELLGGVEQF
-,TRBV19,ASSIAGGDNSPLH
-,TRBV6-5,ASNSEAQAQYEQY
-,TRBV29-1,SVEVSKGQIYNEQF
-,TRBV18,ASSPAGTNTEAF
-,TRBV7-2,ASSLGRPDTQY
once,TRBV5-6,ASSVGLAGTDTQY
-,TRBV11-2,ASSAQGWSYT
-,TRBV29-1,SVLRGYEQY
once,TRBV28,ASSFNTRGPQETQY
-,TRBV2,ASLWWESNTEAF
-,TRBV18,ASSPGTGEADTQY
-,TRBV6-1,ASSAPRQGNIQY